Shown below are 20 T cell receptor beta chains from a single sample sequenced in a study of multiple sclerosis patients with progressive multifocal leukoencephalopathy. Measured with immunoSEQ multiplex PCR; TCRdb has only the in-frame clones, and not every one. The sample consists of more than 25,000 clones, 88% of them appearing once. Time point in this sample: before natalizumab initiation. The specimen was PBMCs. The receptor set was obtained from a human donor with multiple sclerosis.

The chain recombines TRBV6-6 with TRBJ1-5; no clear D gene. Germline CDR1 reads MNHNY; CDR2 reads SVGAGI (reference sequence). This CDR3 spans 13 amino acids. V lost 0 bases to trimming and J lost 4 bases, with 4 bases between them. The chain's CDR3 is CASSYSVNQPQHF. CDR3 bases: TGTGCCAGCAGTTACTCCGTGAATCAGCCCCAGCATTTT.

This clone was detected once. The chain recombines TRBV11-2 with TRBJ2-5; tentative D call: TRBD2 (6 bases). CDR3 length equals 15 residues. The germline V gene encodes CDR1 SGHAT and CDR2 FQNNGV. Trimming took 2 bases from V and 2 from J, leaving 12 bases between them. In DNA, the CDR3 is TGTGCCAGCAGCTTAAGTAGCGGCGGGCAAGAGACCCAGTACTTC. Its protein product is CASSLSSGGQETQYF.

This chain uses TRBV10-1 with TRBJ1-2; no clear D. V lost 3 bases and J lost 5, with 7 bases in between. Looked up from germline, CDR1 is WNHNN and CDR2 is SYGVQD (reference sequence). The CDR3 sequence is 12 residues long. The CDR3 region has the DNA TGCGCCAGCAGTGATGGTCTTTATGGCTACACCTTC. Translating gives CASSDGLYGYTF.

This clone showed up just once. J is TRBJ2-7 and V is TRBV15, with D hard to call. The CDR3 consists of 15 residues. V was cut by 0 bases and J by 1 base, with 10 bases left in between. Per the germline V gene, CDR1 is LNHNV and CDR2 is YYDKDF (reference sequence). The CDR3 bases are TGTGCCACCAGCAGAGATAGCCAGAATTCCTACGAGCAGTACTTC. Translated: CATSRDSQNSYEQYF. The complete variable domain, with remaining parts taken from reference TRBV15 and TRBJ2-7, reads DAMVIQNPRYQVTQFGKPVTLSCSQTLNHNVMYWYQQKSSQAPKLLFHYYDKDFNNEADTPDNFQSRRPNTSFCFLDIRSPGLGDTAMYLCATSRDSQNSYEQYFGPGTRLTVT.

The chain joins TRBV4-1 to TRBJ1-5, with D perhaps matching TRBD1 (5 bases). CDR1 and CDR2 (germline): MGHRA, YSYEKL. The V gene lost 0 bases and the J gene lost 5 bases, with 17 bases spanning the gap. This CDR3 contains 17 residues. The CDR3 bases are TGCGCCAGCAGCCAAGAATTTAGGAGGGGTCTCGATCAGCCCCAGCATTTT. Amino acids: CASSQEFRRGLDQPQHF.

The V and J genes are TRBV18 and TRBJ2-1; 7 bases line up with TRBD1. Germline assignment: CDR1 KGHSH and CDR2 LQKENI. The CDR3 is made up of 17 amino acids. Trimming cost V 3 bases and J 2 bases; bases outside gene matches: 10. As DNA, the CDR3 is TGTGCCAGCTCACCGGGTGAAACAGGGGAACCCTACAATGAGCAGTTCTTC. This sequence encodes CASSPGETGEPYNEQFF.

The chain recombines TRBV18 with TRBJ1-2, with D tentatively TRBD1 (5 bases). Germline CDR1 and CDR2: KGHSH and LQKENI. The V gene lost 3 bases and the J gene lost 2 bases, with 10 bases spanning the gap. The CDR3 length is 14 residues. The CDR3 nucleotides read TGTGCCAGCTCACCCCCCCCAGGGAACTATGGCTACACCTTC. Its protein is CASSPPPGNYGYTF. Supplemented by reference TRBV18 and TRBJ1-2, the full variable domain reads NAGVMQNPRHLVRRRGQEARLRCSPMKGHSHVYWYRQLPEEGLKFMVYLQKENIIDESGMPKERFSAEFPKEGPSILRIQQVVRGDSAAYFCASSPPPGNYGYTFGSGTRLTVV.

The rearrangement uses TRBV7-2 and TRBJ2-7; 8 bases match TRBD2. This CDR3 is built from 15 residues. Germline V gene lookup returns CDR1 SGHTA and CDR2 FQGNSA. With 5 bases clipped from V and 1 base from J, the junction kept 7 bases outside the gene matches. CDR3 bases: TGTGCCAGCAGCCTAAGCGGGGGTGATTCCTACGAGCAGTACTTC. It specifies CASSLSGGDSYEQYF.

The sample holds a few counts of this clone. The rearrangement links TRBV6-1 to TRBJ1-4; D remains unclear. V lost 3 bases, J lost 8 bases, and 10 bases lay in between. Germline CDR1 reads MNHNS; CDR2 reads SASEGT. The CDR3 consists of 13 residues. DNA of the CDR3: TGTGCCAGCAGTGATGGGGTCCCCGAAAAACTGTTTTTT. Its translation: CASSDGVPEKLFF.

This clone was observed a handful of times. The chain recombines TRBV28 with TRBJ2-1, with TRBD2 matching over 13 bases. The V and J ends lost 3 bases and 5 bases, in that order; junction bases with no gene match: 13. Germline CDR1 reads MDHEN; CDR2 reads SYDVKM. The CDR3 is 19 residues long. CDR3 region: CASSLQPGLAGFPNNEQFF. The DNA of the CDR3 is TGTGCCAGCAGTTTGCAACCGGGACTAGCGGGATTCCCGAACAATGAGCAGTTCTTC.

V gene TRBV6-5 combines with J gene TRBJ1-5; 7 bases map to TRBD1. The CDR3 runs to 15 residues. CDR1 is MNHEY and CDR2 is SVGAGI in the germline V gene. V lost 4 bases and J lost 0; bases outside the gene matches: 3. In DNA form, the CDR3 reads TGTGCCAGCAGTTCACAGGGGAATAGCAATCAGCCCCAGCATTTT. The encoded protein is CASSSQGNSNQPQHF.

This sequence joins TRBV7-8 and TRBJ2-2, with 7 bases identical to TRBD2. The trim removed 5 bases at V and 5 bases at J, leaving 5 bases unmatched. Germline CDR1 reads SGHVS; CDR2 reads FQNEAQ. The CDR3 length is 14 residues. DNA of the CDR3: TGTGCCAGCAGCCCCCTCGGGAGGACCGGGGAGCTGTTTTTT. Amino acid sequence: CASSPLGRTGELFF. Full variable domain (outside the CDR3, taken from reference TRBV7-8 and TRBJ2-2): GAGVSQSPRYKVAKRGQDVALRCDPISGHVSLFWYQQALGQGPEFLTYFQNEAQLDKSGLPSDRFFAERPEGSVSTLKIQRTQQEDSAVYLCASSPLGRTGELFFGEGSRLTVL.

The CDR3 DNA reads as TGTGCCAGCAGCGCCACAGCCTCTGGAGGCTACACCTTC. Its protein is CASSATASGGYTF. The gene calls are TRBV2 and TRBJ1-2; D gene uncertain. Germline CDR1 reads SNHLY; CDR2 reads FYNNEI. Trimming removed 6 bases from V and 8 bases from J, with 16 bases in between. CDR3 length: 13 amino acids.

V usage is TRBV11-1 and J usage is TRBJ2-1; 8 positions agree with TRBD2. The CDR3 covers 17 residues. The germline V gene has CDR1 SGHAT and CDR2 FQDESV (reference sequence). J lost 4 bases, V lost 3 bases, and 11 bases had no gene match. The CDR3 spells CASSFRRGTGGYNEQFF. The CDR3 region has the DNA TGTGCCAGCAGCTTCCGCAGGGGAACGGGGGGGTACAATGAGCAGTTCTTC.

This sequence joins TRBV6-4 and TRBJ2-3; TRBD2 agrees at 8 bases. The germline V gene encodes CDR1 MRHNA and CDR2 SNTAGT. There are 14 residues in the CDR3. Germline trimming cut 4 bases from V and 2 bases from J; bases unmatched to any gene: 2. The CDR3 DNA sequence: TGTGCCAGCAGTGCGGGGGGGCCCACAGATACGCAGTATTTT. Amino acid sequence: CASSAGGPTDTQYF.

The rearrangement uses TRBV6-1 and TRBJ2-1, with TRBD1 matching 7 bases. V shed 6 bases, J shed 2 bases, and the junction held 4 bases outside the gene matches. The CDR3 runs to 14 residues. Germline V gene data show CDR1 as MNHNS and CDR2 as SASEGT. The CDR3 sequence is CASRGTDPYNEQFF. DNA for the CDR3: TGTGCCAGCAGGGGGACAGACCCCTACAATGAGCAGTTCTTC.

This chain joins TRBV28 and TRBJ2-7; 8 bases are a match to TRBD2. This CDR3 spans 15 amino acids. Germline CDR1 is MDHEN and CDR2 is SYDVKM. Unmatched junction bases numbered 7, after V lost 6 bases and J lost 0 bases. The CDR3 reads CASRPTSGSSYEQYF. DNA for the CDR3: TGTGCCAGCAGACCCACTAGCGGAAGCTCCTACGAGCAGTACTTC.

The V gene is TRBV6-1, the J gene TRBJ2-5; possible D gene TRBD2, 6 bases. Per germline, CDR1 MNHNS and CDR2 SASEGT. This CDR3 region has 14 residues. The V and J ends lost 4 bases and 3 bases respectively, with 12 bases between them. The CDR3 DNA reads as TGTGCCAGCAGTGCCCTGACTAGGAAAGAGACCCAGTACTTC. Residues: CASSALTRKETQYF.

CDR3 region: CASSRGLGEYEQYF. DNA of the CDR3: TGTGCCAGCAGCAGGGGTCTCGGAGAGTACGAGCAGTACTTC. V and J are TRBV7-3 and TRBJ2-5, with a tentative D call TRBD1 (5 bases). The closer fit of TRBJ2-7 to the DNA end suggests the J call may be wrong. This CDR3 spans 14 amino acids. Germline CDR1 and CDR2: SGHTA and FQGTGA.

This chain joins TRBV15 and TRBJ1-1; unclear D gene. Per germline, CDR1 LNHNV and CDR2 YYDKDF (reference sequence). The CDR3 is 13 amino acids. Trimming shortened V by 0 bases and J by 11 bases, and 13 bases separated the two germline ends. The CDR3 protein is CATSREMRDRAFF. The CDR3 region has the DNA TGTGCCACCAGCAGAGAGATGAGGGATAGGGCTTTCTTT. Looking up the rest from reference TRBV15 and TRBJ1-1 gives the full variable domain: DAMVIQNPRYQVTQFGKPVTLSCSQTLNHNVMYWYQQKSSQAPKLLFHYYDKDFNNEADTPDNFQSRRPNTSFCFLDIRSPGLGDTAMYLCATSREMRDRAFFGQGTRLTVV.